This TCR beta chain is from a study of ipilimumab plus nivolumab after autologous stem cell transplantation. Starting 14 to 28 days after autologous transplant, ipilimumab 1 mg/kg was given. This CDR3 comprises 14 residues. Germline trimming cut 6 bases from V and 7 bases from J; bases unmatched to any gene: 5. Germline-derived CDR1 and CDR2 are MNHEY and SMNVEV (reference sequence). Assay used: immunoSEQ multiplex PCR; TCRdb lists only in-frame clones, some missing. The sample has about 15,000 clones; approximately 72% are singletons. The chain carries TRBV27 and TRBJ1-5; 11 bases fit TRBD1. This TCR came from a male donor with primary mediastinal lymphoma. The specimen was PBMCs, collected in a trial of ipilimumab plus nivolumab as post-transplant consolidation. The CDR3 DNA is TGTGCCAGCAGGGGACAGGGGGAGCGGCAGCCCCAGCATTTT. It specifies CASRGQGERQPQHF.